This T cell receptor beta chain was recorded in a study of tissue T cells after allogeneic stem cell transplantation. Study-wide findings and caveats: Which tissue TCRs were alloreactive or antigen-specific was not determined. Some clones might be persisting host cells. TCR repertoires tracked anatomic similarity, regardless of disease or transplant status.

As regards this clone: Its antigen is not identified. Gene labels here are mouse ones. Coverage ceases 1 residue before the CDR3 finishes, and the germline J gene fills in the end.

This CDR3 spans 16 amino acids. Per germline, CDR1 KGHTA and CDR2 FRNEEI. Trimming at V came to 2 bases and at J to 3 bases, leaving 7 bases not matched to a gene. Time point denoted: mouse harvest day 14 after allogeneic transplant. Tail vein injection delivered 10^7 T-cell-depleted bone marrow cells and 10^6 splenic CD5+ T cells. Generated by immunoSEQ multiplex PCR, the TCRdb table keeps only in-frame clones and is missing some. The sample has 4,500 to 5,000 clones, about 30% seen once. Sequenced sample: skin. This receptor was taken from a female BALB/c mouse given C57BL/6 T cells with graft-versus-host disease after an allogeneic hematopoietic cell transplant. The genes are TRBV24 and TRBJ1-1; 9 bases fit TRBD1. The sequenced part of the CDR3 DNA is TGTGCCAGCAGTCTGCCCCGGGACAGGGAGGACACAGAAGTCTTC. Translating it yields CASSLPRDREDTEVF. The entire CDR3 sequence reads CASSLPRDREDTEVFF.